This T cell receptor (beta chain) stems from a study of blood T cell repertoires in COVID-19. Study-level information: Material from acute and convalescent COVID-19 was sourced from the United States, Italy and Spain. The analysed material was cDNA or gDNA that came from T cells, B-cell-depleted T cells, or PBMCs.

The CDR3 has 14 amino acids. V lost 5 bases to trimming and J lost 8 bases, with 16 bases between them. CDR1 is SGHVS and CDR2 is FQNEAQ in the germline V gene. In the authors' methods: Reference gene primers were amplified, and this amplification served to estimate nucleated cell counts. Sequencing was performed with immunoSEQ multiplex PCR; in TCRdb, only in-frame clones are kept and a portion is missing. V and J calls and clone size are given by that table; D and trimming were obtained from the DNA. In the table there are around 24,000 clones, 65% to 85% of which are singletons. Sequenced: peripheral blood. This rearrangement joins TRBV7-8 to TRBJ1-3; no clear D gene. The TCR originated in a middle-aged man with active or convalescent COVID-19. The CDR3 DNA follows: TGTGCCAGCAGCCTAACAGACGCCGTTGACACCATATATTTT. It specifies CASSLTDAVDTIYF. The variable domain in full, with the rest retrieved from reference TRBV7-8 and TRBJ1-3, is GAGVSQSPRYKVAKRGQDVALRCDPISGHVSLFWYQQALGQGPEFLTYFQNEAQLDKSGLPSDRFFAERPEGSVSTLKIQRTQQEDSAVYLCASSLTDAVDTIYFGEGSWLTVV.